This T cell receptor (beta chain) was retrieved from a study of a mutant IDH1 vaccine in newly diagnosed glioma. Time point defined: week 35, safety follow-up. In the vaccine, a single dose held 300 ug of the mutant IDH1 20-mer peptide, along with topical imiquimod. Turning to this clone: No antigen is known for it.

The assay was immunoSEQ multiplex PCR, and TCRdb's table has in-frame clones only and misses some. Of about 69,000 clones in the sample, around nine tenths were seen once. The sample in question was PBMCs, obtained from a glioma patient whose treatment included an IDH1 peptide vaccine. This receptor was identified in a man aged 25 to 45 with glioma.

The CDR3 DNA reads as TGTGCCTGGAGTAACCTCAGGATCCACGAGCAGTACTTC. Amino acid sequence: CAWSNLRIHEQYF. V and J are TRBV30 and TRBJ2-7; D is uncertain. CDR3 length equals 13 residues. Trimming removed 2 bases from V and 5 bases from J, with 13 bases in between. The germline gives CDR1 GTSNPN, CDR2 SVGIG (reference sequence). The full variable domain, its missing parts supplied by reference TRBV30 and TRBJ2-7, is SQTIHQWPATLVQPVGSPLSLECTVEGTSNPNLYWYRQAAGRGLQLLFYSVGIGQISSEVPQNLSASRPQDRQFILSSKKLLLSDSGFYLCAWSNLRIHEQYFGPGTRLTVT.